A selection of T cell receptor beta chains follows, all from one sample in a study of control samples from healthy donors and cancer patients. The data were produced by immunoSEQ multiplex PCR, yet TCRdb's version contains in-frame clones alone and is incomplete. The table records under 15,000 clones, 85% to 95% of them present only once. Material for sequencing was PBMCs. These receptors all stem from an older man with lung cancer. CDR3s include the opening cysteine and the closing phenylalanine or tryptophan. D genes are given only for firm matches. Size tells how often a clone was seen (once, few, many) or the class of an expanded clone, and some rows leave it out.

size	V	J	D	DNA	CDR3
NA	TRBV28	TRBJ1-5	TRBD1	TGTGCCAGCAGTTTCCCGCCGGGACAGGGATATAGCAATCAGCCCCAGCATTTT	CASSFPPGQGYSNQPQHF
NA	TRBV11-1	TRBJ2-7	NA	TGTGCCAGCAGCGAAACCTACGAGCAGTACTTC	CASSETYEQYF
NA	TRBV28	TRBJ1-1	TRBD1	TGTGCCAGCAGTTCTGACAGGGGCTCTCTACTCCTGAACACTGAAGCTTTCTTT	CASSSDRGSLLLNTEAFF
NA	TRBV5-1	TRBJ2-2	TRBD2	TGCGCCAGCAGCTTGACGACTAGCGGGTCCAACACCGGGGAGCTGTTTTTT	CASSLTTSGSNTGELFF
NA	TRBV18	TRBJ1-2	NA	TGTGCCAGCTCACCACGCGAAGCTAACTATGGCTACACCTTC	CASSPREANYGYTF
NA	TRBV7-2	TRBJ2-7	TRBD2	TGTGCCAGCAGCTCCGCTAGCGGGGGGGGTATCTACGAGCAGTACTTC	CASSSASGGGIYEQYF
NA	TRBV7-2	TRBJ1-1	TRBD1	TGTGCCAGCAGCCCTGGGGGACAGGGGGTGGGGAACACTGAAGCTTTCTTT	CASSPGGQGVGNTEAFF
NA	TRBV7-8	TRBJ2-7	TRBD1	TGTGCCAGCAGCCAATCCTCTTGGGACAGGGAGTCCCCACGGCAGTACTTC	CASSQSSWDRESPRQYF
once	TRBV14	TRBJ1-5	NA	TGTGCCAGCAGCCAAGATCAGGGGACCCAGCATTTT	CASSQDQGTQHF
NA	TRBV7-9	TRBJ1-1	NA	TGTGCCAGCAGCTCAGGCAGTATGAACACTGAAGCTTTCTTT	CASSSGSMNTEAFF
NA	TRBV3-1/TRBV3-2	TRBJ2-2	NA	TGTGCCAGCAGCCACCGCAGGGGGGTCGGGGAGCTGTTTTTT	CASSHRRGVGELFF
NA	TRBV18	TRBJ1-6	NA	TGTGCCAGCTCAACTGGGCAGGGGAACAATTCACCCCTCCACTTT	CASSTGQGNNSPLHF
NA	TRBV29-1	TRBJ1-1	NA	TGCAGCGCTACGACAGGTATGAACACTGAAGCTTTCTTT	CSATTGMNTEAFF
once	TRBV18	TRBJ1-1	NA	TGTGCCAGCTCACCTCTGACAGAGAACACTGAAGCTTTCTTT	CASSPLTENTEAFF
NA	TRBV7-9	TRBJ2-3	TRBD2	TGTGCCAGCAGCCCATTGGGCGGGCTAGCGGGGTCCACAGATACGCAGTATTTT	CASSPLGGLAGSTDTQYF
NA	TRBV6-2/TRBV6-3	TRBJ2-1	NA	TGTGCCAGCAGTTACAGGAGGGGCCCTATACAGGGGGGGAACAATGAGCAGTTCTTC	CASSYRRGPIQGGNNEQFF
NA	TRBV7-2	TRBJ1-2	TRBD1	TGTGCCAGCAGCTCGGCGACAGGGGGCTACACCTTC	CASSSATGGYTF
NA	TRBV6-5	TRBJ2-7	NA	TGTGCCACCAAGGGCGTTTTCTCCTACGAGCAGTACTTC	CATKGVFSYEQYF
NA	TRBV4-1	TRBJ1-4	NA	TGCGCCAGCAGCCAAGTGGGGGGGATGACTAATGAAAAACTGTTTTTT	CASSQVGGMTNEKLFF
NA	TRBV7-9	TRBJ1-1	TRBD1	TGTGCCAGCAACATACTAGAGGACAGGGTTGGGGGTGAAGCTTTCTTT	CASNILEDRVGGEAFF
NA	TRBV24-1	TRBJ1-1	NA	TGTGCCACCAGTGAGAACACAGGGAACACTGAAGCTTTCTTT	CATSENTGNTEAFF
NA	TRBV15	TRBJ1-4	NA	TGTGCCACCAGCATCACCCCGGACAAAGGAGGAGAAACTAATGAAAAACTGTTTTTT	CATSITPDKGGETNEKLFF
NA	TRBV4-3	TRBJ1-1	NA	TGCGCCAGCAGCCAAGATCGTAGGGTCCGGCTGGGTCGTGAAGCTTTCTTT	CASSQDRRVRLGREAFF
NA	TRBV9	TRBJ2-5	NA	TGTGCCAGCAGCGTAGAGGGGCACCAAGAGACCCAGTACTTC	CASSVEGHQETQYF
once	TRBV7-2	TRBJ2-3	TRBD2	TGTGCCAGCAGCTTAACGCTAGCGGGGGCGATCGGGGAAGATACGCAGTATTTT	CASSLTLAGAIGEDTQYF
NA	TRBV5-1	TRBJ2-2	NA	TGCGCCAGCAGCTTGGATCCGGGGGCAGGGAACACCGGGGAGCTGTTTTTT	CASSLDPGAGNTGELFF
once	TRBV7-2	TRBJ1-4	NA	TGTGCCAGCAGCCCCCAGGGAGGGGTGGGTGAAAAACTGTTTTTT	CASSPQGGVGEKLFF
NA	TRBV19	TRBJ1-2	NA	TGTGCCAGTAGTATGGGGCCTGGGGAAGACTATGGCTACACCTTC	CASSMGPGEDYGYTF
NA	TRBV6-4	TRBJ2-3	NA	TGTGCCAGCAGTGATCAGGGCCGCACAGATACGCAGTATTTT	CASSDQGRTDTQYF
few	TRBV11-2	TRBJ2-3	NA	TGTGCCAGCTTAGAATCGGGGTCAGATACGCAGTATTTT	CASLESGSDTQYF
NA	TRBV7-9	TRBJ1-5	NA	TGTGCCAGCAGCTCCGCCACCTCTGGAGATCAGCCCCAGCATTTT	CASSSATSGDQPQHF
NA	TRBV6-5	TRBJ1-1	NA	TGTGCCAGCAGATTTTCGGGGCCGAACACTGAAGCTTTCTTT	CASRFSGPNTEAFF
NA	TRBV9	TRBJ1-2	TRBD1	TGTGCCAGCAGCGACCGACAGGGCTTGGACTATGGCTACACCTTC	CASSDRQGLDYGYTF
NA	TRBV6-5	TRBJ2-2	NA	TGTGCCAGCTCCGGACAGCTTCAATTGACCGGGGAGCTGTTTTTT	CASSGQLQLTGELFF
NA	TRBV3-1/TRBV3-2	TRBJ1-6	NA	TGTGCCAGCAGCCTCGGTGGAGGGGATAATTCACCCCTCCACTTT	CASSLGGGDNSPLHF
once	TRBV6-5	TRBJ1-5	NA	TGTGCCAGCACCTCAGGGAGTAATAGCAATCAGCCCCAGCATTTT	CASTSGSNSNQPQHF
NA	TRBV5-1	TRBJ1-6	NA	TGCGCCAGCAGCTTGTGGGGTGGTGAAGGGACTAGGAATTCACCCCTCCACTTT	CASSLWGGEGTRNSPLHF
NA	TRBV6-5	TRBJ1-3	NA	TGTGCCAGCATAGAACGGAGCTCTGGAAACACCATATATTTT	CASIERSSGNTIYF
NA	TRBV11-3	TRBJ1-1	NA	TGTGCCAGCAGCTTAGGAGCGTTACGGGGCGGGAACACTGAAGCTTTCTTT	CASSLGALRGGNTEAFF
NA	TRBV6-5	TRBJ2-1	TRBD1	TGTGCCAGCAGTTTCACCGGGACAGGGGTCAATGAGCAGTTCTTC	CASSFTGTGVNEQFF
NA	TRBV7-6	TRBJ1-4	NA	TGTGCCAGCAGCCTGCAGCCAGGGTATAATGAAAAACTGTTTTTT	CASSLQPGYNEKLFF
NA	TRBV6-1	TRBJ1-1	TRBD1	TGTGCCAGCAGTGAACGGGTAGGGGGCTGGGCTGAAGCTTTCTTT	CASSERVGGWAEAFF
NA	TRBV4-1	TRBJ2-2	TRBD1	TGCGCCAGCAGCCAAGAACGAGGGACAGGGGACACCGGGGAGCTGTTTTTT	CASSQERGTGDTGELFF
once	TRBV19	TRBJ1-1	NA	TGTGCCAGTAGTATAGGACAGTTGAACACTGAAGCTTTCTTT	CASSIGQLNTEAFF